Each of the 5 T cell receptor beta chains below was sequenced from the same sample in a study of response to subunit inactivated influenza vaccine. TCRdb ran MiXCR on the RT-PCR reads and lists one entry per CDR3 protein. Among about 500,000 distinct CDR3 sequences listed, more than 15% were seen once. The sequences come from CD4+ T cells sorted from PBMCs, collected 23 to 25 months after vaccination. All receptors derive from a man between 50 and 75 years old who received an inactivated influenza vaccine.

The V and J genes are TRBV7-2 and TRBJ2-3; TRBD2 aligns across 10 bases. The CDR3 consists of 17 residues. The V and J ends lost 3 bases and 2 bases, in that order; junction bases with no gene match: 8. Germline CDR1 is SGHTA and CDR2 is FQGNSA. The CDR3 is CASSLPQLAGITDTQYF. CDR3 bases: TGTGCCAGCAGCTTGCCGCAACTAGCGGGGATCACAGATACGCAGTATTTT.

The chain links TRBV11-2 to TRBJ2-1; TRBD2 aligns across 13 bases. This CDR3 is built from 17 residues. Per the germline V gene, CDR1 is SGHAT and CDR2 is FQNNGV. V lost 0 bases, J lost 7 bases, and 6 bases stayed unmatched. The CDR3 protein is CASSLELAGGPGNEQFF. The CDR3 region has the DNA TGTGCCAGCAGCTTAGAACTAGCGGGAGGGCCGGGTAATGAGCAGTTCTTC.

The sample holds one count of this clonotype. The chain carries TRBV24-1 and TRBJ2-1; TRBD2 agrees at 7 bases. V trimming: 6 bases; J trimming: 2 bases; junction bases outside the gene matches: 15. The V gene's germline CDR1 is KGHDR and CDR2 SFDVKD. The CDR3 is 18 residues long. The CDR3 DNA reads as TGTGCCACCAGTCCAGCGGGGAGCTCTCCGGGCGCCTACAATGAGCAGTTCTTC. Protein: CATSPAGSSPGAYNEQFF.

This chain links TRBV5-5 with TRBJ1-1; D remains ambiguous. With 9 bases removed from V and 0 bases from J, the gap between germline ends came to 12 bases. This CDR3 contains 13 residues. Germline V gene lookup returns CDR1 SGHKS and CDR2 YYEKEE (reference sequence). CDR3 sequence (DNA): TGTGCCACCCAGTTGGATATGAACACTGAAGCTTTCTTT. Translated, it gives CATQLDMNTEAFF.

As regards this clonotype: One junction end disagrees with the germline gene, perhaps due to a read error. The chain uses TRBV19 and TRBJ2-1; no reliable D call. The germline V gene has CDR1 LNHDA and CDR2 SQIVND (reference sequence). The CDR3 is made up of 15 amino acids. The chain's CDR3 is CASSITHSSYHEQFF. In nucleotides, the CDR3 is TGTGCCAGTAGTATTACCCACAGCTCCTACCATGAGCAGTTCTTC.